Below are 13 T cell receptor beta chains sequenced from a single sample in a study of blood T cells in healthy people across ages. A J-beta primer mix and a sample-barcoded 5' primer were used in a second PCR of about 6 to 12 cycles. TCRdb processed the 5' RACE reads anew with MiXCR; each CDR3 protein has one entry. The sample includes 800,000 to 950,000 distinct CDR3 sequences, approximately 32% seen only once; the top ten take about 9.4%. The sample was also linked to a second study, of T cells of mothers and their children.

The specimen sequenced was blood. These TCRs come from a woman between 40 and 55 years old in good health.

In the case of this clonotype: The junction shows a germline mismatch at one end, possibly a read error. The chain links TRBV7-8 to TRBJ2-1; 8 nucleotides line up with TRBD2. This CDR3 comprises 15 residues. Per germline, CDR1 SGHVS and CDR2 FQNEAQ. This chain's CDR3 is CASSLSSGYKNGQFF. CDR3 DNA: TGTGCCAGCAGCTTGTCTAGCGGGTATAAAAATGGGCAGTTCTTC.

This clonotype has more than one count but fewer than ten. This chain connects TRBV28 to TRBJ2-5, with unresolved D. The V gene's germline CDR1 is MDHEN and CDR2 SYDVKM. The V gene lost 3 bases and the J gene lost 0 bases, with 17 bases spanning the gap. CDR3 length: 17 residues. As DNA, the CDR3 is TGTGCCAGCAGTTTGACTCCGTTCCACGATAACCAAGAGACCCAGTACTTC. As protein: CASSLTPFHDNQETQYF. Supplemented by reference TRBV28 and TRBJ2-5, the full variable domain reads DVKVTQSSRYLVKRTGEKVFLECVQDMDHENMFWYRQDPGLGLRLIYFSYDVKMKEKGDIPEGYSVSREKKERFSLILESASTNQTSMYLCASSLTPFHDNQETQYFGPGTRLLVL.

Comments on this clonotype: This may arise from a read error, as a much more abundant clone is one base away. The chain recombines TRBV12-5 with TRBJ2-5; D is undetermined. This CDR3 comprises 14 residues. The germline gives CDR1 LGHNT, CDR2 FRNRAP. V was pared by 4 bases and J by 4 bases, with 13 bases between. This CDR3 reads CASGWDGVIETQYF. The DNA of the CDR3 is TGTGCTAGTGGTTGGGATGGGGTAATAGAGACCCAGTACTTC.

The chain couples TRBV7-2 to TRBJ2-7, with TRBD2 identical over 7 bases. The V gene's germline CDR1 is SGHTA and CDR2 FQGNSA. After removal of 5 bases from V and 3 bases from J, the junction contained 10 bases not matched to a gene. The CDR3 is 15 residues long. The DNA for the CDR3 is TGTGCCAGCAGCCCAAAGGGAGGGACCCACTACGAGCAGTACTTC. Translation gives CASSPKGGTHYEQYF.

The chain has TRBV6-1 and TRBJ2-5; D is perhaps TRBD2 (5 bases). The germline gives CDR1 MNHNS, CDR2 SASEGT. V was trimmed by 4 bases and J by 11 bases, leaving 29 bases between them. The CDR3 runs 17 residues. Written as DNA, the CDR3 is TGTGCCAGCAGTGGGAGACTACAAAGAACCCCGGGGAATGAGCAGTACTTC. This sequence encodes CASSGRLQRTPGNEQYF.

The table lists this clonotype with many counts. The chain employs TRBV27 and TRBJ2-1; TRBD2 matches at 13 bases. CDR1 MNHEY and CDR2 SMNVEV come from the germline V gene (reference sequence). Germline trimming cut 0 bases from V and 3 bases from J; bases unmatched to any gene: 5. The CDR3 covers 18 residues. Here the CDR3 DNA reads TGTGCCAGCAGTTTATCGATGACTAGCGGGGGGAGCTACAATGAGCAGTTCTTC. Encoded protein: CASSLSMTSGGSYNEQFF.

The chain couples TRBV24-1 to TRBJ1-5, with D possibly TRBD1 on 5 matching bases. Trimming took off 4 bases at V and 2 bases at J, with 11 bases between the two ends. The CDR3 has 15 amino acids. Germline V gene data show CDR1 as KGHDR and CDR2 as SFDVKD. The CDR3 DNA reads TGTGCCACCAGTGAGGGGGGGTATGGCAATCAGCCCCAGCATTTT. Translation: CATSEGGYGNQPQHF.

This clonotype turned up a few times. One junction end disagrees with the germline gene, perhaps due to a read error. The CDR3, as DNA: TGCAGTACTAGAGACCGGGAAACTAGCACAGATACGCAGTATTTT. This sequence encodes CSTRDRETSTDTQYF. The chain combines TRBV20-1 with TRBJ2-3, with TRBD2 as a possible D gene (5 bases). This CDR3 has 15 residues. Germline V gene lookup returns CDR1 DFQATT and CDR2 SNEGSKA (reference sequence).

This clonotype was seen a few times. This rearrangement joins TRBV3-1 to TRBJ2-7; TRBD1 might be the D (6 bases). The germline CDR1 and CDR2 sequences are LGHDT and YNNKEL (reference sequence). CDR3 length: 14 amino acids. The V and J ends lost 0 bases and 6 bases respectively, with 12 bases between them. In DNA, the CDR3 is TGTGCCAGCAGCCAAGATCCCAGGGGTCGCGAGCAGTACTTC. It translates to CASSQDPRGREQYF.

This clonotype has a single count. V is TRBV5-1 and J is TRBJ2-5, with D perhaps matching TRBD1 (5 bases). The J call may be incorrect, as the DNA end agrees better with TRBJ2-1. This CDR3 comprises 15 residues. CDR1 and CDR2 from the germline V gene are SGHRS and YFSETQ. DNA of the CDR3: TGCGCCAGCAGCTTGACAGGAGCCCGCCAAGAGACCCAGTTCTTC. It codes for CASSLTGARQETQFF.

This clonotype was recorded at least ten times. The V gene is TRBV12-3 or TRBV12-4, the J gene TRBJ2-7; 9 nucleotides align to TRBD1. V dropped 6 bases and J dropped 6; count of bases not matched to a gene: 12. The CDR3 spans 15 residues. The CDR3 nucleotides read TGTGCCAGCAGACAAACCGGGACAGGGTTTGGCGAGCAGTACTTC. Its protein is CASRQTGTGFGEQYF.

This clonotype has a handful of counts. The V call is TRBV6-1, the J call TRBJ2-6; D call uncertain. From germline, CDR1 is MNHNS and CDR2 SASEGT. V was trimmed by 1 base and J by 0 bases, leaving 16 bases between them. The CDR3 consists of 19 residues. As DNA, the CDR3 is TGTGCCAGCAGTGAAGTTTTTATAGGTCTTTACTCTGGGGCCAACGTCCTGACTTTC. This sequence encodes CASSEVFIGLYSGANVLTF.

This clonotype was picked up a small number of times. With a much larger clone just one base away, this may be a read error. The chain couples TRBV2 to TRBJ1-2; TRBD1 matches 9 bases. The CDR3 spans 16 residues. V lost 4 bases to trimming and J lost 5 bases; unmatched junction nucleotides: 11. Germline V gives CDR1 SNHLY, CDR2 FYNNEI. The CDR3 loop is CASSGSTGTGLYGYTF. CDR3 bases: TGTGCCAGCAGTGGCTCGACCGGGACAGGGTTGTATGGCTACACCTTC.